These T cell receptor beta chains were read from a single sample in a study of blood T cell repertoires in COVID-19. TCRdb keeps only in-frame clones here, not all; method: immunoSEQ multiplex PCR. Altogether approximately 280,000 clones are present, 84% being singletons, with the ten largest covering approximately 1.5%. Sample: peripheral blood. These receptors were obtained from a human donor with COVID-19, enrolled during active disease. The donor label of this sample is uncertain. Each CDR3 is given with its conserved first and last residue. The order of the fields is clone size, J gene, V gene, D gene, CDR3 DNA, CDR3 protein. A D gene is named only where the DNA matches it firmly. The size of a clone is reported for some rows only, either as once, few or many, or as a class for expanded clones.

>.|TRBJ2-7|TRBV7-9|TRBD1
TGTGCCAGCTCAACAGGGGGCTACGAGCAGTACTTC
CASSTGGYEQYF
>many|TRBJ2-5|TRBV14|TRBD2
TGTGCCAGCAGCCAAGACGTAGCGGGAGGGCCACCGGGAGGGACCCAGTACTTC
CASSQDVAGGPPGGTQYF
>once|TRBJ1-5|TRBV19|.
TGTGCCAGTAGGTCATCGGGAAGCTATCAGCCCCAGCATTTT
CASRSSGSYQPQHF
>.|TRBJ1-5|TRBV28|TRBD1
TGTGCCAGCAGTTTGTTGGACAGGGTCAATCAGCCCCAGCATTTT
CASSLLDRVNQPQHF
>once|TRBJ1-1|TRBV3-1/TRBV3-2|.
TGTGCCAGCAGCCAAGTAGAGGGAGGCACTGAAGCTTTCTTT
CASSQVEGGTEAFF
>.|TRBJ1-5|TRBV27|TRBD1
TGTGCCAGCAGTTTATTTTGGGGACAGGGGGCAGACCAGCCCCAGCATTTT
CASSLFWGQGADQPQHF
>.|TRBJ2-1|TRBV11-2|.
TGTGCCAGCACCCTTCACAGTGAGCAGTTCTTC
CASTLHSEQFF
>.|TRBJ2-1|TRBV6-2/TRBV6-3|TRBD2
TGTGCCAGCAGTTACCCGGGACTAGCGGGAAAAAATGAGCAGTTCTTC
CASSYPGLAGKNEQFF
>.|TRBJ1-5|TRBV30|TRBD1
TGTGCCTGGAGTGCTAGGCGAGGACAGGGTTACCTACGTCAGCCCCAGCATTTT
CAWSARRGQGYLRQPQHF
>.|TRBJ1-5|TRBV25-1|.
TGTGCCAGCAGTTGGGCAGGTTCCAATCAGCCCCAGCATTTT
CASSWAGSNQPQHF